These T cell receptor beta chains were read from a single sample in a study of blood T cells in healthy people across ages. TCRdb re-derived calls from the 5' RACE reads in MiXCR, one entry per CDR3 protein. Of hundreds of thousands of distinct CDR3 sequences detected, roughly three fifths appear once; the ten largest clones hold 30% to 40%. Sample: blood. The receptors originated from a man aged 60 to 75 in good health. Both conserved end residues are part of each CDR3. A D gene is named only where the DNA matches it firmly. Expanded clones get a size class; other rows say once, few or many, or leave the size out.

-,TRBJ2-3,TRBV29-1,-,TGCAGCGTTCGGGACGGGGTCTCTGGTACAGATACGCAGTATTTT,CSVRDGVSGTDTQYF
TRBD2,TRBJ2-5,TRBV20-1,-,TGCAGTGGTGGTAGCGGGGGCAGAGAGACCCAGTACTTC,CSGGSGGRETQYF
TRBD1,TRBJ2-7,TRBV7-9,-,TGTGCCAGCAGTCCCACCATCACCGGACAGGGAACCTACGAGCAGTACTTC,CASSPTITGQGTYEQYF
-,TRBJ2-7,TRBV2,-,TGTGCCAGCAGTGGGGAATCTTTTGGCGAGCAGTACTTC,CASSGESFGEQYF
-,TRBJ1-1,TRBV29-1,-,TGCAGCGTTGACCGGCCCGCCGAAGCTTTCTTT,CSVDRPAEAFF
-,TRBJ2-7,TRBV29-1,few,TGCAGCGTACTTAACAGGGGAGGGGTATACGAGCAGTACTTC,CSVLNRGGVYEQYF
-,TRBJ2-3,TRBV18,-,TGTGCCAGCTCACCAAAGCTAGCGTCGAGCACAGATACGCAGTATTTT,CASSPKLASSTDTQYF
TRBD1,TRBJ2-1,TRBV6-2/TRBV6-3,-,TGTGCCAGCAGTTACTCGAAGGTCCGGACAGGGGGTGAGAATGAGCAGTTCTTC,CASSYSKVRTGGENEQFF
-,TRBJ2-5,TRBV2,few,TGTGCCAGCAGTGGGGAGGGGGTGAAGCAGGAGTACTTC,CASSGEGVKQEYF
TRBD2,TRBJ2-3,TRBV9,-,TGTGCCAGCAGCCGCGGTGGTAGCGGGGGGCTCACAGATACGCAGTATTTT,CASSRGGSGGLTDTQYF
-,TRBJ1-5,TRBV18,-,TGTGCCAGCTCCGGGACATCGGGCCAGCCCCAGCATTTT,CASSGTSGQPQHF
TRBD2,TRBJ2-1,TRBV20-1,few,TGCAGTGCTAGGAAGCGGGCGGGGGGGAGCAATGAGCAGTTCTTC,CSARKRAGGSNEQFF
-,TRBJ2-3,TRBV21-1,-,TGTGCCAGCATAAGGAAACTAGCGCCAGATACGCAGTATTTT,CASIRKLAPDTQYF
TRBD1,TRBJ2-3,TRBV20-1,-,TGCAGTGCTAGACCGAGCGGACAGGGGTTCTCGGATACGCAGTATTTT,CSARPSGQGFSDTQYF
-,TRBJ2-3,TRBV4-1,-,TGCGCCAGCAGCCAAGATGGGCGGGATACGCAGTATTTT,CASSQDGRDTQYF
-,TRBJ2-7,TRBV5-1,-,TGCGCCAGCACCTCGACCTACAATGAGCAGTACTTC,CASTSTYNEQYF
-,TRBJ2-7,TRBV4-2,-,TGTGCCAGCAGCCAAGGGACTTTGGAAGTCTACGAGCAGTACTTC,CASSQGTLEVYEQYF
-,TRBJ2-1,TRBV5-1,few,TGCGCCAGCAGCATATACCGGAATGAGCAGTTCTTC,CASSIYRNEQFF
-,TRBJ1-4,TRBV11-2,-,TGTGCCAGCAGCCTCACCACGGGGCCTAATGAAAAACTGTTTTTT,CASSLTTGPNEKLFF
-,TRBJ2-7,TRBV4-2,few,TGTGCCAGCAGCCAAGAGGCGACGACCTACGAGCAGTACTTC,CASSQEATTYEQYF
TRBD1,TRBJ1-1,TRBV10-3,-,TGTGCCAGCCACAGGGGGCAGGCCACTGAAGCTTTCTTT,CASHRGQATEAFF
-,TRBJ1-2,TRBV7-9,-,TGTGCCAGCAGCCGTTTCTCGCCGGGACCGAAGCAGGGCTACACCTTC,CASSRFSPGPKQGYTF